These 28 T cell receptor beta chains were all obtained from the same sample, sequenced in a study of shared clonotypes between healthy human individuals. Some clones are missing from TCRdb's copy, which holds only in-frame ones; the method was immunoSEQ multiplex PCR. The sample includes hundreds of thousands of clones, just over 95% of them seen just once. Terminally differentiated effector memory CD45RA+ cells were excluded from the naive CD8 cells, which were CD45RO-negative and positively selected for CCR7. Specimen: naive CD8+ T cells sorted from blood. The receptors come from a man in his thirties or forties in good health.

V gene TRBV30 combines with J gene TRBJ2-7; 7 bases agree with TRBD2. The CDR3 consists of 15 residues. Germline CDR1 GTSNPN, CDR2 SVGIG (reference sequence). Trimming took 4 bases from V and 0 from J; bases not matched to a gene: 9. The CDR3 loop is CAWNTWGGSSYEQYF. The DNA of the CDR3 is TGTGCCTGGAATACCTGGGGGGGGAGCTCCTACGAGCAGTACTTC. Full variable domain (missing parts from reference TRBV30 and TRBJ2-7): SQTIHQWPATLVQPVGSPLSLECTVEGTSNPNLYWYRQAAGRGLQLLFYSVGIGQISSEVPQNLSASRPQDRQFILSSKKLLLSDSGFYLCAWNTWGGSSYEQYFGPGTRLTVT.

The CDR3 DNA reads TGTGCCAGTCCCGAGCAGTACTTC. This gives the protein CASPEQYF. The J gene is TRBJ2-7, the V gene TRBV19; D ambiguous. Germline CDR1 LNHDA, CDR2 SQIVND (reference sequence). Trimming removed 8 bases at V and 6 bases at J, with 2 bases between. The CDR3 runs 8 residues. Together with reference TRBV19 and TRBJ2-7, the CDR3 gives the full variable domain: DGGITQSPKYLFRKEGQNVTLSCEQNLNHDAMYWYRQDPGQGLRLIYYSQIVNDFQKGDIAEGYSVSREKKESFPLTVTSAQKNPTAFYLCASPEQYFGPGTRLTVT.

The genes are TRBV28 and TRBJ2-7, with 10 bases fitting TRBD1. V shed 5 bases, J shed 3 bases, and the junction held 7 bases outside the gene matches. In germline, CDR1 is MDHEN, CDR2 SYDVKM. The CDR3 runs 15 residues. The CDR3 nucleotides are TGTGCCAGCAGTCTAACAGGACAGGGGGGCTACGAGCAGTACTTC. Its translation is CASSLTGQGGYEQYF. Supplemented by reference TRBV28 and TRBJ2-7, the full variable domain reads DVKVTQSSRYLVKRTGEKVFLECVQDMDHENMFWYRQDPGLGLRLIYFSYDVKMKEKGDIPEGYSVSREKKERFSLILESASTNQTSMYLCASSLTGQGGYEQYFGPGTRLTVT.

V is TRBV4-3 and J is TRBJ2-3; 13 nucleotides align to TRBD2. This CDR3 has 18 residues. Germline lookup yields CDR1 LGHNA and CDR2 YSLEER. V was pared by 3 bases and J by 2 bases, with 8 bases of the junction left unmatched. The CDR3 spells CASSQTGGLAGPTDTQYF. The CDR3 nucleotides read TGCGCCAGCAGCCAGACAGGGGGACTAGCGGGACCCACAGATACGCAGTATTTT.

The V and J genes are TRBV18 and TRBJ2-1, with D possibly being TRBD1 (5 bases). This CDR3 has 14 residues. Germline V lookup: CDR1 KGHSH, CDR2 LQKENI. Between the trimmed V and J ends, which lost 0 bases and 5 bases, there was a span of 8 bases. The CDR3 region is CASSPPARDNEQFF. DNA of the CDR3: TGTGCCAGCTCACCACCGGCCAGGGACAATGAGCAGTTCTTC.

The chain employs TRBV5-1 and TRBJ2-7, with 9 bases lining up with TRBD1. CDR1 is SGHRS, CDR2 YFSETQ, per germline. This CDR3 is 15 amino acids long. The V gene end was trimmed by 1 base and the J gene end by 2 bases; junction bases not matched to a gene: 4. In DNA, the CDR3 is TGCGCCAGCAGCTTGACGGACAGGGGCGCCTACGAGCAGTACTTC. This translates into CASSLTDRGAYEQYF.

The rearrangement links TRBV5-6 to TRBJ2-7, with a weak D call TRBD2 (5 bases). This CDR3 has 10 residues. Per germline, CDR1 SGHDT and CDR2 YYEEEE. The CDR3 DNA is TGTGCGTCTGGGGAGTACGAGCAGTACTTC. It translates to CASGEYEQYF.

The rearrangement joins TRBV7-2 to TRBJ2-1; D perhaps matches TRBD2 (10 bases). Trimming removed 0 bases from V and 6 bases from J, with 33 bases in between. CDR1 and CDR2 from the germline V gene are SGHTA and FQGNSA. The CDR3 is made up of 22 amino acids. CDR3 in amino acids: CASSLAWRDRDSLAGIGNEQFF. CDR3 DNA sequence: TGTGCCAGCAGCTTAGCGTGGAGGGACAGGGACTCACTAGCGGGAATCGGCAATGAGCAGTTCTTC.

The V gene is TRBV11-2, the J gene TRBJ1-2; a weak D match, TRBD1 (6 bases). V lost 5 bases, J lost 3 bases, and 19 bases lay in between. The CDR3 is 16 residues long. Per the germline V gene, CDR1 is SGHAT and CDR2 is FQNNGV. The DNA for the CDR3 is TGTGCCAGCAGCAGAGAGACAGGCTTAAGTCACTATGGCTACACCTTC. Protein product: CASSRETGLSHYGYTF. The full variable domain, its missing parts supplied by reference TRBV11-2 and TRBJ1-2, is EAGVAQSPRYKIIEKRQSVAFWCNPISGHATLYWYQQILGQGPKLLIQFQNNGVVDDSQLPKDRFSAERLKGVDSTLKIQPAKLEDSAVYLCASSRETGLSHYGYTFGSGTRLTVV.

V and J are TRBV11-2 and TRBJ2-3, with D perhaps matching TRBD2 (6 bases). This CDR3 has 15 residues. V was cut by 7 bases and J by 2 bases, with 16 bases left in between. Looked up from germline, CDR1 is SGHAT and CDR2 is FQNNGV. The CDR3 spells CASNPRTKHTDTQYF. The CDR3, as DNA: TGTGCCAGCAACCCCCGGACTAAACACACAGATACGCAGTATTTT.

The chain has TRBV7-8 and TRBJ2-7; 11 nucleotides align to TRBD2. CDR3 length: 16 residues. The V gene end was trimmed by 5 bases and the J gene end by 9 bases; junction bases not matched to a gene: 15. Germline V gene data show CDR1 as SGHVS and CDR2 as FQNEAQ. The CDR3 nucleotides are TGTGCCAGCAGCCTGAGCAGACTAGCGGGAACCTCCGTGCAGTACTTC. As protein: CASSLSRLAGTSVQYF.

This chain links TRBV20-1 with TRBJ2-1, with D unresolved. V was clipped by 3 bases and J by 4 bases, with 4 bases between them. CDR3 length: 11 residues. CDR1 is DFQATT and CDR2 is SNEGSKA in the germline V gene (reference sequence). CDR3 DNA: TGCAGTGCTAGTGAATACAATGAGCAGTTCTTC. This codes for CSASEYNEQFF.

V and J are TRBV7-9 and TRBJ1-1, with D unresolved. In germline, CDR1 is SEHNR, CDR2 FQNEAQ (reference sequence). The ends were cut back, 6 bases at V and 6 bases at J, with 11 bases in the middle. This CDR3 has 12 residues. CDR3 nucleotides: TGTGCCAGCAGACCTGGGGTTGCTGAAGCTTTCTTT. Translated: CASRPGVAEAFF.

The chain is built from TRBV30 and TRBJ2-3; 10 positions match TRBD2. Germline V gene data show CDR1 as GTSNPN and CDR2 as SVGIG (reference sequence). The trim removed 7 bases at V and 5 bases at J, leaving 9 bases unmatched. This CDR3 has 14 residues. For the CDR3, the DNA is TGTGCCTCAACCCTAGCGGGAGCCCTAGATACGCAGTATTTT. Amino acids: CASTLAGALDTQYF.

The V call is TRBV7-9, the J call TRBJ2-2; D ambiguous. The CDR3 has 11 amino acids. Trimming left V 5 bases short and J 8 bases short, with 6 bases between. CDR1 is SEHNR, CDR2 FQNEAQ, per germline (reference sequence). CDR3 in amino acids: CASSHEGELFF. The CDR3 DNA reads as TGTGCCAGCAGCCACGAGGGGGAGCTGTTTTTT. Variable domain in full (rest from reference TRBV7-9 and TRBJ2-2): DTGVSQNPRHKITKRGQNVTFRCDPISEHNRLYWYRQTLGQGPEFLTYFQNEAQLEKSRLLSDRFSAERPKGSFSTLEIQRTEQGDSAMYLCASSHEGELFFGEGSRLTVL.

This CDR3 reads CASRAPTGHGEQFF. The CDR3 DNA reads as TGTGCCAGCAGGGCTCCCACCGGGCACGGTGAGCAGTTCTTC. The rearrangement uses TRBV27 and TRBJ2-1; no definite D call. The ends were cut back, 6 bases at V and 9 bases at J, with 18 bases in the middle. The CDR3 is 14 residues long. Per the germline V gene, CDR1 is MNHEY and CDR2 is SMNVEV (reference sequence).

This chain links TRBV10-3 with TRBJ1-1, with D possibly TRBD1 on 6 matching bases. This CDR3 has 15 residues. Trimming pared 2 bases from V and 3 bases from J, leaving 13 bases between. Germline V gene sequence: CDR1 ENHRY, CDR2 SYGVKD. Here the CDR3 reads CAISESRAGDTEAFF. Here the CDR3 DNA reads TGTGCCATCAGTGAGAGTCGGGCAGGGGACACTGAAGCTTTCTTT.

This clone was recorded only once. The V gene is TRBV27, the J gene TRBJ1-5; no reliable D call. CDR1 and CDR2 from the germline V gene are MNHEY and SMNVEV (reference sequence). The CDR3 runs 16 residues. Deletions cut 0 bases from V and 2 bases from J, with 11 bases between. The CDR3 DNA is TGTGCCAGCAGTTTATCTTCCAGAGCGGGCAATCAGCCCCAGCATTTT. The encoded protein is CASSLSSRAGNQPQHF.

The chain links TRBV5-4 to TRBJ2-1, with D tentatively TRBD1 (5 bases). The CDR3 totals 14 residues. V was cut by 6 bases and J by 8 bases, with 18 bases left in between. The germline gives CDR1 SGHNT, CDR2 YYREEE (reference sequence). CDR3 DNA: TGTGCCAGCATCTTCGAAGGGTTAGGGGATGAGCAGTTCTTC. Translated: CASIFEGLGDEQFF.

This chain uses TRBV5-6 with TRBJ2-3, with a possible D match to TRBD1 (5 bases). With 3 bases removed from V and 7 bases from J, the gap between germline ends came to 18 bases. Germline assignment: CDR1 SGHDT and CDR2 YYEEEE. The CDR3 is made up of 15 amino acids. The CDR3 loop reads CASSWGSGGSNTQYF. CDR3 sequence (DNA): TGTGCCAGCAGCTGGGGCTCAGGCGGATCAAATACGCAGTATTTT.

This chain joins TRBV11-2 and TRBJ2-3, with TRBD1 matching 10 bases. With 2 bases clipped from V and 5 bases from J, the junction kept 7 bases outside the gene matches. Germline CDR1 SGHAT, CDR2 FQNNGV. This CDR3 comprises 16 residues. The CDR3 DNA follows: TGTGCCAGCAGCTTACAGACAGGGGGCAGGAAAGATACGCAGTATTTT. Its translation is CASSLQTGGRKDTQYF. Based on the CDR3 plus reference TRBV11-2 and TRBJ2-3, the full variable domain is EAGVAQSPRYKIIEKRQSVAFWCNPISGHATLYWYQQILGQGPKLLIQFQNNGVVDDSQLPKDRFSAERLKGVDSTLKIQPAKLEDSAVYLCASSLQTGGRKDTQYFGPGTRLTVL.

The chain combines TRBV7-9 with TRBJ2-7, with D possibly being TRBD1 (6 bases). Between the trimmed V and J ends, which lost 3 bases and 2 bases, there was a span of 14 bases. This CDR3 has 15 amino acids. CDR1 and CDR2 (germline): SEHNR, FQNEAQ (reference sequence). This chain's CDR3 is CASSFPRGLTYEQYF. For the CDR3, the DNA is TGTGCCAGCAGCTTCCCCAGGGGTTTAACCTACGAGCAGTACTTC.

The chain carries TRBV15 and TRBJ2-2; TRBD1 matches 11 bases. CDR1 is LNHNV, CDR2 YYDKDF, per germline (reference sequence). V lost 3 bases, J lost 7 bases, and 10 bases stayed unmatched. CDR3 length equals 17 residues. The DNA for the CDR3 is TGTGCCACCAGCAGGGATCCGGGACAGGGGGATGTCGGGGAGCTGTTTTTT. Its translation: CATSRDPGQGDVGELFF.

This chain uses TRBV28 with TRBJ2-7; D gene uncertain. V lost 7 bases and J 5 bases, leaving 18 bases between the germline ends. The germline gives CDR1 MDHEN, CDR2 SYDVKM. CDR3 length equals 14 residues. The CDR3 DNA sequence: TGTGCCAGCACTCGTAAGGTTTGGGTCCACGAGCAGTACTTC. Its protein is CASTRKVWVHEQYF.

The chain uses TRBV27 and TRBJ2-3; weak D call: TRBD1 (7 bases). Trimming shortened V by 5 bases and J by 5 bases, and 23 bases separated the two germline ends. CDR1 and CDR2 from the germline V gene are MNHEY and SMNVEV (reference sequence). CDR3 length: 17 amino acids. CDR3 loop: CASSLILGAGGRDTQYF. The CDR3 DNA is TGTGCCAGCAGTCTCATTTTGGGTGCAGGGGGGAGAGATACGCAGTATTTT.

Regarding this clone: An end of the junction does not agree with germline; a read error may underlie this. The V and J genes are TRBV7-7 and TRBJ2-2; 14 bases fit TRBD2. CDR3 length equals 19 residues. Germline V gene sequence: CDR1 SSHAT, CDR2 FNYEAQ (reference sequence). The CDR3 coding sequence is TGTGCTAGCAGCTCCTCGACTAGCGGGAGGGCCTCGAGAACCGGGGAGCTGTTTTTT. Encoded protein: CASSSSTSGRASRTGELFF.

The gene calls are TRBV4-2 and TRBJ2-2, with D tentatively TRBD1 (6 bases). V lost 0 bases and J lost 4, with 12 bases in between. The CDR3 totals 16 residues. The germline V gene has CDR1 LGHNA and CDR2 YNFKEQ. CDR3 sequence: CASSQEDGGGTGELFF. For the CDR3, the DNA is TGTGCCAGCAGCCAAGAGGATGGGGGCGGCACCGGGGAGCTGTTTTTT.

As DNA, the CDR3 is TGTGCCAGCAGCGCACTAGGAATTCAAGAGACCCAGTACTTC. Amino acid sequence: CASSALGIQETQYF. The V gene is TRBV5-8, the J gene TRBJ2-5, with TRBD2 as a possible D gene (5 bases). CDR1 and CDR2 from the germline V gene are SGHTS and YDEGEE. Trimming stripped 4 bases from V and 2 bases from J, with 12 bases between. This CDR3 is 14 amino acids long. The full variable domain, rest sourced from reference TRBV5-8 and TRBJ2-5, is EAGVTQSPTHLIKTRGQQATLRCSPISGHTSVYWYQQALGLGLQFLLWYDEGEERNRGNFPPRFSGRQFPNYSSELNVNALELEDSALYLCASSALGIQETQYFGPGTRLLVL.